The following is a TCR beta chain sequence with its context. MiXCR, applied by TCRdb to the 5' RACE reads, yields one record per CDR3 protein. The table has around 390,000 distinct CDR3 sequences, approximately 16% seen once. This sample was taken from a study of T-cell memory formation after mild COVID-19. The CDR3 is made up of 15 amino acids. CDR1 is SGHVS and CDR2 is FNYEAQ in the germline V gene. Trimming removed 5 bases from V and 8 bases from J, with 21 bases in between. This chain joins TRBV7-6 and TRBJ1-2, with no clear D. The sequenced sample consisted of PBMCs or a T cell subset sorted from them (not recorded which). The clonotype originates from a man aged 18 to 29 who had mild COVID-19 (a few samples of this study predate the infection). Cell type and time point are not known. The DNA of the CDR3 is TGTGCCAGCAGCCCTGAGGACGGCCTTTTCCAGGGCTACACCTTC. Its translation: CASSPEDGLFQGYTF.